These T cell receptor beta chains were read from a single sample in a study of vaccination and CD4 T cells after COVID-19. Their cognate antigens are unknown. TCRdb re-derived calls from the PCR reads in MiXCR, one entry per CDR3 protein. The sample lists around 10,000 distinct CDR3 sequences; about 36% were seen once. The material sequenced was CD4+ T cells from blood, cultured in vitro. These receptors all stem from a human donor in good health. Both conserved end residues are part of each CDR3. Each record gives: clone size, J gene, V gene, D gene, CDR3 protein, CDR3 DNA. D genes are given only for firm matches. The listing skips clone size in some rows; elsewhere it reads once, few, many or a size class.

large	TRBJ2-1	TRBV7-2	NA	CASTSSVANEQFF	TGTGCCAGCACCTCATCGGTAGCTAATGAGCAGTTCTTC
NA	TRBJ2-5	TRBV6-5	TRBD1	CASSSLWDRGFRETQYF	TGTGCCAGCAGTTCTCTCTGGGACAGGGGTTTCCGAGAGACCCAGTACTTC
NA	TRBJ2-5	TRBV7-7	NA	CASSPGTEGTQYF	TGTGCCAGCAGCCCTGGCACAGAAGGGACCCAGTACTTC
NA	TRBJ1-1	TRBV19	NA	CASSTSMNTEAFF	TGTGCCAGTAGTACCTCCATGAACACTGAAGCTTTCTTT
NA	TRBJ2-7	TRBV29-1	NA	CSVEFSTYEQYF	TGCAGCGTTGAGTTTAGTACCTACGAGCAGTACTTC
few	TRBJ2-4	TRBV20-1	NA	CSARHQGGQYF	TGCAGTGCTAGACATCAGGGAGGTCAGTACTTC
few	TRBJ2-7	TRBV11-2	NA	CASSFGDWGVVVSYEQYF	TGTGCCAGCAGCTTCGGTGATTGGGGGGTGGTTGTATCCTACGAGCAGTACTTC
few	TRBJ2-5	TRBV5-1	NA	CASSLASWGVGETQYF	TGCGCCAGCAGCTTGGCGTCGTGGGGAGTTGGAGAGACCCAGTACTTC
NA	TRBJ1-5	TRBV19	NA	CASSVNWDQPQHF	TGTGCCAGTAGTGTTAACTGGGATCAGCCCCAGCATTTT
NA	TRBJ1-1	TRBV20-1	NA	CSAATANTEAFF	TGCAGTGCTGCGACAGCGAACACTGAAGCTTTCTTT
once	TRBJ2-6	TRBV7-8	TRBD1	CASSLARRQGIGGASVLTF	TGTGCCAGCAGCTTAGCGCGCCGACAGGGAATAGGTGGGGCCAGCGTCCTGACTTTC
NA	TRBJ1-5	TRBV7-2	NA	CASSFPGAVQPQHF	TGTGCCAGCAGCTTCCCGGGGGCAGTTCAGCCCCAGCATTTT
NA	TRBJ1-5	TRBV2	NA	CASSEGVQPQHF	TGTGCCAGCAGTGAAGGGGTTCAGCCCCAGCATTTT
NA	TRBJ2-7	TRBV6-1	NA	CASRREGEQYF	TGTGCCAGCAGGAGGGAAGGCGAGCAGTACTTC
NA	TRBJ2-2	TRBV6-1	NA	CASRKLTGELFF	TGTGCCAGCCGTAAACTGACCGGGGAGCTGTTTTTT
few	TRBJ1-1	TRBV29-1	NA	CSIEGVRGGSNTEAFF	TGCAGCATTGAAGGCGTTCGTGGCGGCTCGAACACTGAAGCTTTCTTT
few	TRBJ1-5	TRBV5-4	NA	CASSTGTASNQPQHF	TGTGCCAGCAGCACGGGGACCGCCAGCAATCAGCCCCAGCATTTT
few	TRBJ1-6	TRBV2	NA	CASEVGGYNSPLHF	TGTGCCAGCGAGGTGGGGGGTTATAATTCACCCCTCCACTTT
once	TRBJ2-7	TRBV27	NA	CASSFSDGYEQYF	TGTGCCAGCAGTTTTTCGGACGGGTACGAGCAGTACTTC
NA	TRBJ2-7	TRBV6-5	TRBD2	CASSYGAASGSIPYEQYF	TGTGCCAGCAGTTACGGGGCGGCTAGCGGGAGCATCCCCTACGAGCAGTACTTC
NA	TRBJ1-5	TRBV19	NA	CATSDVGSSNQPQHF	TGTGCCACTTCCGATGTGGGTTCTAGCAATCAGCCCCAGCATTTT
NA	TRBJ1-2	TRBV12-3/TRBV12-4	TRBD1	CASSRGQGHYGYTF	TGTGCCAGCAGTAGAGGACAGGGGCACTATGGCTACACCTTC
NA	TRBJ2-7	TRBV30	TRBD1	CAWSGTGREQYF	TGTGCCTGGAGCGGGACAGGGCGGGAGCAGTACTTC
NA	TRBJ1-1	TRBV6-1	NA	CASQAPDRRTTEAFF	TGTGCCAGCCAAGCCCCCGACCGGAGGACTACTGAAGCTTTCTTT
NA	TRBJ2-5	TRBV12-3/TRBV12-4	NA	CASSWTAREETQYF	TGTGCCAGCAGTTGGACCGCCAGGGAAGAGACCCAGTACTTC
few	TRBJ1-1	TRBV11-3	NA	CASSLDADGATEAFF	TGTGCCAGCAGCTTAGATGCGGATGGGGCGACAGAAGCTTTCTTT
few	TRBJ2-5	TRBV6-1	TRBD1	CASRATGGRLETQYF	TGTGCCAGCAGGGCGACAGGGGGTCGGCTGGAGACCCAGTACTTC
few	TRBJ1-2	TRBV20-1	TRBD1	CSARVVGTGGYYGYTF	TGCAGTGCTAGAGTCGTAGGGACAGGGGGGTACTATGGCTACACCTTC
few	TRBJ1-1	TRBV19	TRBD1	CASIQDREAFF	TGTGCCAGTATCCAGGACAGGGAAGCTTTCTTT
few	TRBJ2-3	TRBV6-1	TRBD1	CATLPTGGASTDTQYF	TGTGCCACCTTACCCACAGGGGGCGCTTCTACAGATACGCAGTATTTT
NA	TRBJ2-5	TRBV11-3	TRBD2	CASSDRTSGETQYF	TGTGCCAGCAGCGACAGGACTAGCGGTGAGACCCAGTACTTC
NA	TRBJ1-1	TRBV5-1	NA	CASSQSAGLGAFF	TGCGCCAGCAGCCAATCGGCGGGTCTCGGGGCTTTCTTT
NA	TRBJ2-7	TRBV10-2	TRBD2	CASSVAGGFGEQYF	TGCGCCAGCAGTGTGGCGGGGGGATTTGGAGAGCAGTACTTC
NA	TRBJ1-1	TRBV7-2	NA	CASRPGTMNTEAFF	TGTGCCAGCAGGCCCGGGACTATGAACACTGAAGCTTTCTTT
few	TRBJ2-2	TRBV7-8	NA	CASRQWGATNTGELFF	TGTGCCAGCAGGCAGTGGGGGGCCACGAACACCGGGGAGCTGTTTTTT
NA	TRBJ1-1	TRBV5-4	NA	CASSRSPDFSSEAFF	TGTGCCAGCAGCAGAAGTCCCGACTTTTCTTCTGAAGCTTTCTTT
once	TRBJ1-2	TRBV5-1	NA	CASSPEGGFNYGYTF	TGCGCCAGCAGCCCGGAGGGGGGTTTCAACTATGGCTACACCTTC
NA	TRBJ1-3	TRBV11-2	NA	CASSAQGLSSGNTIYF	TGTGCCAGCAGCGCCCAGGGGCTGAGCTCTGGAAACACCATATATTTT
NA	TRBJ2-5	TRBV15	NA	CATSRDWWGAQETQYF	TGTGCCACCAGCAGAGATTGGTGGGGGGCCCAAGAGACCCAGTACTTC
NA	TRBJ1-2	TRBV20-1	NA	CGATGETNYGYTF	TGCGGTGCTACCGGGGAAACTAACTATGGCTACACCTTC
NA	TRBJ2-5	TRBV12-3/TRBV12-4	NA	CASSPLMETQYF	TGTGCCAGCAGTCCGCTAATGGAGACCCAGTACTTC
NA	TRBJ2-7	TRBV29-1	NA	CSASGTLYEQYF	TGCAGCGCGTCAGGGACTCTCTACGAGCAGTACTTC
NA	TRBJ2-7	TRBV27	NA	CASSLTREISYEQYF	TGTGCCAGCAGTTTAACCAGGGAAATTTCCTACGAGCAGTACTTC
NA	TRBJ2-6	TRBV7-9	TRBD2	CAPVRTSGGLSGANVLTF	TGTGCCCCTGTCAGGACTAGCGGGGGACTCTCTGGGGCCAACGTCCTGACTTTC
NA	TRBJ1-6	TRBV30	NA	CAWIPGPTDSPLHF	TGTGCCTGGATACCGGGCCCCACGGATTCACCCCTCCACTTT
NA	TRBJ1-6	TRBV6-2/TRBV6-3	TRBD1	CTSRSGQGASNSPLHF	TGTACCAGCAGATCGGGACAGGGGGCTTCTAATTCACCCCTCCACTTT